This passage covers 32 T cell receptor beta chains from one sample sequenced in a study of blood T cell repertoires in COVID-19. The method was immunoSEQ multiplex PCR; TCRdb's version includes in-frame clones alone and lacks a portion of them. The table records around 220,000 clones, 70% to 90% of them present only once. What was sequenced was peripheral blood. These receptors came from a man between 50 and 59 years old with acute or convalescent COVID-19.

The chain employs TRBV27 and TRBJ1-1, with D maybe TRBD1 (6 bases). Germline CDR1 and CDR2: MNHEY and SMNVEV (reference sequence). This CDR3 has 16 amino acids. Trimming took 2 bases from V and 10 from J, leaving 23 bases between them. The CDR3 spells CASSLRPPQGPWVAFF. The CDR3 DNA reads TGTGCCAGCAGTTTAAGGCCCCCGCAGGGGCCCTGGGTAGCTTTCTTT.

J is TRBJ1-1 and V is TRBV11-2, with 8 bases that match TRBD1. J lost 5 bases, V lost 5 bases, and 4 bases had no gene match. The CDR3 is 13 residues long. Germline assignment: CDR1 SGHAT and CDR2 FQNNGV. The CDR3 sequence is CASSPTGETEAFF. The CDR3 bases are TGTGCCAGCAGCCCGACAGGGGAGACTGAAGCTTTCTTT.

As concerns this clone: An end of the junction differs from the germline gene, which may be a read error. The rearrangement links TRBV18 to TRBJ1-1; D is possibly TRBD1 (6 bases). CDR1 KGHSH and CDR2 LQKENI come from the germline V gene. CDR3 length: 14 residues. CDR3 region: CASSSGGPNTETFF. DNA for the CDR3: TGTGCCAGCTCATCGGGGGGGCCGAACACTGAAACTTTCTTT.

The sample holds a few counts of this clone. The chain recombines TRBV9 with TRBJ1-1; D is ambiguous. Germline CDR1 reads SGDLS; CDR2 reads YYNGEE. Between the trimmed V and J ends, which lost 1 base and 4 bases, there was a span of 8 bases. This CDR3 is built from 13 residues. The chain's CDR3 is CASSVIGGTEAFF. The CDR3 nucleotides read TGTGCCAGCAGCGTAATAGGCGGCACTGAAGCTTTCTTT. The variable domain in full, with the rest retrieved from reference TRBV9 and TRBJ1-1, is DSGVTQTPKHLITATGQRVTLRCSPRSGDLSVYWYQQSLDQGLQFLIQYYNGEERAKGNILERFSAQQFPDLHSELNLSSLELGDSALYFCASSVIGGTEAFFGQGTRLTVV.

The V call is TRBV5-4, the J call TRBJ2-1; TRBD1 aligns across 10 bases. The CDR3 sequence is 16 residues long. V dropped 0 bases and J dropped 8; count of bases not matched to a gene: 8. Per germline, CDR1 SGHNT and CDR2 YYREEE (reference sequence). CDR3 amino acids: CASSLGRDRGLDEQFF. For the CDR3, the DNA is TGTGCCAGCAGCTTGGGAAGGGACAGGGGTCTAGATGAGCAGTTCTTC.

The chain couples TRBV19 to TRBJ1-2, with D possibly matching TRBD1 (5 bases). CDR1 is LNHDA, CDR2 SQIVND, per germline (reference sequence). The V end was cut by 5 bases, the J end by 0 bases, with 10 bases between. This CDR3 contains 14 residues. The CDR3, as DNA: TGTGCCAGTAGTCAGGGACTGACTAACTATGGCTACACCTTC. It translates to CASSQGLTNYGYTF.

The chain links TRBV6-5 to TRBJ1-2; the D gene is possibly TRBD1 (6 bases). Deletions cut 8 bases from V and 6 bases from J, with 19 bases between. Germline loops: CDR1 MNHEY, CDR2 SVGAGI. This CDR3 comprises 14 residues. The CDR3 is CASVPTRDTNGYTF. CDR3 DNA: TGTGCCAGCGTGCCCACTCGGGACACCAATGGCTACACCTTC.

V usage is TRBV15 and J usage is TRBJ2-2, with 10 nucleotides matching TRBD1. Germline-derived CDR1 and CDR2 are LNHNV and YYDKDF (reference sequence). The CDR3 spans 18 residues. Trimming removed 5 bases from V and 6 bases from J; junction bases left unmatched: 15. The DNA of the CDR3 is TGTGCCACCAGCGGCAGATTCCCGGGACAGGGGCGATCCGGGGAGCTGTTTTTT. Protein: CATSGRFPGQGRSGELFF.

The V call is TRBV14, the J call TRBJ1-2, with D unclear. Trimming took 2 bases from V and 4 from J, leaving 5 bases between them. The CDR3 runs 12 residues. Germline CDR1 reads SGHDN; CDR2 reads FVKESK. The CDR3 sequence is CASSQNSYGYTF. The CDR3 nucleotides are TGTGCCAGCAGCCAAAACAGCTATGGCTACACCTTC.

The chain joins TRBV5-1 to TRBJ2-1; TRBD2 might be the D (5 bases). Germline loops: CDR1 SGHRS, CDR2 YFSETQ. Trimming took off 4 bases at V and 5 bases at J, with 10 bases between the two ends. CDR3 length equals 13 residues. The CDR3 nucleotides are TGCGCCAGCAGCCTCTGGGAGCACAATGAGCAGTTCTTC. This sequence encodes CASSLWEHNEQFF.

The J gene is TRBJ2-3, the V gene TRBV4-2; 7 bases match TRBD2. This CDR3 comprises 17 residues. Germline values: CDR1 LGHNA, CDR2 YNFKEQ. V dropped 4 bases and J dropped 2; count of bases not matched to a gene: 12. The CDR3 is CASSPNRGGGDTDTQYF. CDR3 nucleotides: TGTGCCAGCAGCCCAAACCGCGGGGGAGGGGACACAGATACGCAGTATTTT.

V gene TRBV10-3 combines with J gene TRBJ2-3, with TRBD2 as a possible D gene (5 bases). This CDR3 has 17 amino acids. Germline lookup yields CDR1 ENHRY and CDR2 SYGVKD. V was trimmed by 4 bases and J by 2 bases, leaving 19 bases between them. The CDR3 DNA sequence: TGTGCCATCAGTGTGTCCCCGGCGGGCGAGGACACAGATACGCAGTATTTT. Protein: CAISVSPAGEDTDTQYF.

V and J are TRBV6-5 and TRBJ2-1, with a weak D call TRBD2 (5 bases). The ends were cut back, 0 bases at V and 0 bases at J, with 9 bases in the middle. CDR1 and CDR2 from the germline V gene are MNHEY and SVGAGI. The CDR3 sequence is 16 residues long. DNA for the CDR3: TGTGCCAGCAGTTACTCGAGCGGTAGCTCCTACAATGAGCAGTTCTTC. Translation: CASSYSSGSSYNEQFF.

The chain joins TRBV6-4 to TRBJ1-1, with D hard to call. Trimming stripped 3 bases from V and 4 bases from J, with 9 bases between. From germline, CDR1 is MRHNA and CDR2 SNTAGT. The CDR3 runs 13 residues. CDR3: CASSEQIGTEAFF. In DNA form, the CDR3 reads TGTGCCAGCAGTGAACAGATCGGCACTGAAGCTTTCTTT.

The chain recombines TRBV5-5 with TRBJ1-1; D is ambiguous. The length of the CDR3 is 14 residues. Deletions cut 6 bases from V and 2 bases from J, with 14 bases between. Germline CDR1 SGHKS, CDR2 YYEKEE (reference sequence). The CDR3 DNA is TGTGCCAGCAAGCTGGAGCAAGGAAACACTGAAGCTTTCTTT. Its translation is CASKLEQGNTEAFF.

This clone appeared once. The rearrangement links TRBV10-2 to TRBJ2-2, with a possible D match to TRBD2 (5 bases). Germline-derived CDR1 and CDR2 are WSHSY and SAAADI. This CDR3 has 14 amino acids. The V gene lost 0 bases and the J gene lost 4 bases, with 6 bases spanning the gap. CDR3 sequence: CASSESEVTGELFF. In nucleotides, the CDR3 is TGCGCCAGCAGTGAGTCGGAGGTCACCGGGGAGCTGTTTTTT.

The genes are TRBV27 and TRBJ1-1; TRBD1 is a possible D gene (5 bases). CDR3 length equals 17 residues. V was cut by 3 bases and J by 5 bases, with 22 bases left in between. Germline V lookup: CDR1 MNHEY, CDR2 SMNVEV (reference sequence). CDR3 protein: CASSFRATELGGTEAFF. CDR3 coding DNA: TGTGCCAGCAGTTTCCGGGCGACCGAACTCGGGGGGACTGAAGCTTTCTTT.

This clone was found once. CDR3 residues: CASSLETGLSEQYF. The CDR3 DNA reads as TGTGCCAGCAGCCTCGAGACAGGGTTGTCCGAGCAGTACTTC. The chain couples TRBV5-4 to TRBJ2-7, with 7 bases fitting TRBD1. Germline V gene data show CDR1 as SGHNT and CDR2 as YYREEE (reference sequence). Trimming took 4 bases from V and 6 from J; bases not matched to a gene: 10. The CDR3 is made up of 14 amino acids.

In nucleotides, the CDR3 is TGCGCCAGCAGCCAAGCGGGACAGCTCTATGGCTACACCTTC. Translated, it gives CASSQAGQLYGYTF. The rearrangement links TRBV4-1 to TRBJ1-2; 7 bases fit TRBD1. J gave up 4 bases and V 1 base, and 3 bases lay outside the gene matches. This CDR3 is 14 amino acids long. The germline V gene encodes CDR1 MGHRA and CDR2 YSYEKL.

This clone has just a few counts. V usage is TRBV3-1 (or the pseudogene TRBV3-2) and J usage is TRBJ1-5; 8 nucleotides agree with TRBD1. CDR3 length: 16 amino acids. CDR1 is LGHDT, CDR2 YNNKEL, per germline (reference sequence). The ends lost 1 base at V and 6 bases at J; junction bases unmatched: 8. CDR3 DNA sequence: TGTGCCAGCAGCCAAGGAGTGTCAGGGGGCACTCAGCCCCAGCATTTT. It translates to CASSQGVSGGTQPQHF.

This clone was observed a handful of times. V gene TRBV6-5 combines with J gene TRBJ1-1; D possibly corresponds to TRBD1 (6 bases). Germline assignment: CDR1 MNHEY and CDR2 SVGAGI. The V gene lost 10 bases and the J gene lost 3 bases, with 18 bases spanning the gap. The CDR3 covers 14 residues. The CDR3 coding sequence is TGTGCCACTACAACGGGACACGGGGACACTGAAGCTTTCTTT. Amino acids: CATTTGHGDTEAFF.

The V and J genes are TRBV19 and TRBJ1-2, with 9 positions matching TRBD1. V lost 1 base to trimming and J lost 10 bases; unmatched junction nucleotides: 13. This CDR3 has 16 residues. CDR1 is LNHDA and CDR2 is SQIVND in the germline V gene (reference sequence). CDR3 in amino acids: CASSIGGQGRRNDYTF. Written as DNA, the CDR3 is TGTGCCAGTAGTATAGGGGGACAGGGACGAAGAAACGACTACACCTTC.

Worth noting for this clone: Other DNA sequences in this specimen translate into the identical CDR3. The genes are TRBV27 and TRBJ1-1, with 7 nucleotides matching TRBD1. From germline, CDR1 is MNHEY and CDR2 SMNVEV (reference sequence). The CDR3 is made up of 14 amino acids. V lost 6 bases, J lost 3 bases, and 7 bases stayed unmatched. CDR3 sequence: CASRPGGRDTEAFF. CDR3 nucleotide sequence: TGTGCCAGCAGACCAGGGGGTCGGGACACTGAAGCTTTCTTT.

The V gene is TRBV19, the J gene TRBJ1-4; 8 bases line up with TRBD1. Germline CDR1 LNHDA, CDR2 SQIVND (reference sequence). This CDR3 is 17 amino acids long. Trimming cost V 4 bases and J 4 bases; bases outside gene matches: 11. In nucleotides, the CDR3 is TGTGCCAGTAGTACCGGACAGGGCGGAACCTTTAATGAAAAACTGTTTTTT. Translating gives CASSTGQGGTFNEKLFF.

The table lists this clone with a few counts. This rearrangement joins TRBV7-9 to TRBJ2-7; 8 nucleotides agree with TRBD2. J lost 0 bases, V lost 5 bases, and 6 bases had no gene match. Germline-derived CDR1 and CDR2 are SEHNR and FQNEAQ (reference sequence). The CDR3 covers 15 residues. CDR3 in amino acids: CASSETSVSSYEQYF. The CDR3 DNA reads TGTGCCAGCAGCGAGACTAGCGTGAGCTCCTACGAGCAGTACTTC.

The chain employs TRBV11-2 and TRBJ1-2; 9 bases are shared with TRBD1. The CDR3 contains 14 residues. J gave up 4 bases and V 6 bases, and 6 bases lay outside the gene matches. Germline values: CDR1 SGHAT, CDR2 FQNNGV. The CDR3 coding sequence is TGTGCCAGCAGGCTACAGGGGGCCGGCTATGGCTACACCTTC. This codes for CASRLQGAGYGYTF. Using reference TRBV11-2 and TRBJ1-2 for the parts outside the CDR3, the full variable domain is EAGVAQSPRYKIIEKRQSVAFWCNPISGHATLYWYQQILGQGPKLLIQFQNNGVVDDSQLPKDRFSAERLKGVDSTLKIQPAKLEDSAVYLCASRLQGAGYGYTFGSGTRLTVV.

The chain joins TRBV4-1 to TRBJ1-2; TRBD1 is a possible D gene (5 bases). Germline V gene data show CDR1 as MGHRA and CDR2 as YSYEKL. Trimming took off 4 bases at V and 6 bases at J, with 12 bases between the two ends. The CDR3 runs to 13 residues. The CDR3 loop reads CASSPRALDGYTF. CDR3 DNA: TGCGCCAGCAGCCCCAGGGCTTTGGATGGCTACACCTTC.

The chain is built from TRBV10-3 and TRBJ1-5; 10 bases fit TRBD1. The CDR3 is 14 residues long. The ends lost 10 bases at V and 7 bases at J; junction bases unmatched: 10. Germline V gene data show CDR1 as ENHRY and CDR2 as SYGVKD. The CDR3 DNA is TGTGCCACCGCGACAGGGGGCGCGAGCCAGCCCCAGCATTTT. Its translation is CATATGGASQPQHF.

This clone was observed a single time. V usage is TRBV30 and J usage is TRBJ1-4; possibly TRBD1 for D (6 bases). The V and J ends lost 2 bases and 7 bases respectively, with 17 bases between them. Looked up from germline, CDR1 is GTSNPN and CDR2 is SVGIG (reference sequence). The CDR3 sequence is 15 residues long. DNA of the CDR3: TGTGCCTGGAGTCCGACGGGACAAGAGGGTGAAAAACTGTTTTTT. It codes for CAWSPTGQEGEKLFF.

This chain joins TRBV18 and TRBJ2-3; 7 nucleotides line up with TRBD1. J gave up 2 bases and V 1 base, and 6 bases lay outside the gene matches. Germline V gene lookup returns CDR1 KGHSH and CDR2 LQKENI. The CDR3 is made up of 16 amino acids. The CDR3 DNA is TGTGCCAGCTCACCACAAATGGACAGGTCCACAGATACGCAGTATTTT. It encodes CASSPQMDRSTDTQYF.

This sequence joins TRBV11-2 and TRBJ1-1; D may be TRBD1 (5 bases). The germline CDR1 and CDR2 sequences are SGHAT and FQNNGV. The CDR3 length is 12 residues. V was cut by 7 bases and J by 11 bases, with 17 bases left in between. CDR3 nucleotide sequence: TGTGCCAGCACCTCAGCGGCAGGGAGGGCTTTCTTT. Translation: CASTSAAGRAFF.

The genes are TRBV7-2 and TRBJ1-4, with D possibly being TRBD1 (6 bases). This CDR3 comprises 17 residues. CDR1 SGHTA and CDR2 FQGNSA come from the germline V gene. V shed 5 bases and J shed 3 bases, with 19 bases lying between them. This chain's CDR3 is CASSITPNRDPNEKLFF. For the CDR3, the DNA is TGTGCCAGCAGCATAACCCCTAACAGGGATCCTAATGAAAAACTGTTTTTT.